This TCR beta chain was found in a study of shared T cell receptors in the human thymus. CDR1 and CDR2 (germline): SGDLS, YYNGEE. The CDR3 length is 13 residues. V gave up 5 bases and J gave up 11 bases, with 16 bases separating them. Some clones are missing from TCRdb's copy, which holds only in-frame ones; the method was immunoSEQ multiplex PCR. This table has under 850,000 clones, roughly 90% appearing once. These data also formed part of another study, on human thymus T cells. From that paper: Corrective cardiac surgery supplied the resected thymus tissue. In unrelated individuals, thymic repertoires overlapped highly, according to related research.

The J gene is TRBJ1-4, the V gene TRBV9; D unresolved. The material sequenced was thymocytes. This TCR came from a boy in the first two years of life with a congenital heart defect. CDR3 nucleotides: TGTGCCAGCAGAGGATCCCTGGGAGGGAAACTGTTTTTT. Amino acids: CASRGSLGGKLFF.